The source of this TCR beta chain is a study of sequential checkpoint blockade in melanoma (dated by TCRdb to the late 2010s). Regarding the study in general: In a 1:1 randomization, patients received either first-line nivolumab then ipilimumab (arm A) or ipilimumab then nivolumab (arm B). Both trial sequences were followed by maintenance nivolumab. Overall study results and their limits: Larger, independent patient cohorts are needed to validate the response-prediction model that combines TCR metrics and mutation burden.

On this clone: Its antigen is currently not known. No base quality values were provided; no much bigger clone lies one nucleotide off.

TCRbeta CDR3 regions were immunosequenced from genomic DNA with the immunoSEQ Assay. Genomic DNA was amplified by bias-controlled multiplex PCR before high-throughput sequencing. In the original analysis: To quantify the absolute abundance of each unique TCRbeta CDR3 region, the sequences were collapsed and filtered. Clonality, defined as 1 minus Pielou's evenness, was calculated using only productive rearrangements. Clones with significantly greater frequencies in on-treatment versus baseline samples were identified using a previously published method. TCRdb stores this immuneACCESS table with in-frame sequences only. Part of the clones is absent; in the studies checked, under half of the shortfall reflects unresolved V genes, and no reason is known for the rest. The D gene and trimming were derived from the DNA, and the V and J assignments and clone size from that table. In this sample the table shows 8,500 to 10,000 clones, less than 75% of which occur a single time. Clones ranked in the top ten supply under 30% of the sample.

The CDR3 numbers 14 residues from cysteine through phenylalanine. The sequence is cut down to CDR3 DNA, 42 bases in frame from base 1. The germline V gene encodes CDR1 MNHEY and CDR2 SMNVEV (reference sequence). V loses 5 bases of germline sequence and J loses 0 bases, and the interval between the two ends is 11 bases. The treatment or condition label, as the study defines it: randomized to nivolumab then ipilimumab (arm A) or the reverse (arm B). None of the trial patients had been given prior DNA-damaging chemotherapy. On a FACS Aria II flow cytometer, live CD3+CD8+ cells that were negative for CD19 and CD56 were sorted from thawed PBMCs. Samples came from patients with melanoma in CheckMate 064, a randomized, open-label phase II trial of sequential checkpoint blockade. Peripheral blood mononuclear cells were collected by leukapheresis, purified using Ficoll-Paque, and frozen in human serum containing approximately 9.4% DMSO. Immediately after sorting, the purity of the sorted blood CD3+CD8+ cells was confirmed to be >98%, and DNA was then extracted.

The receptor was derived from a human donor with melanoma. This specimen was CD8+ T cells sorted from blood (inferred from file names), taken from a patient given nivolumab and ipilimumab in sequence. This sequence uses TRBV27 and TRBJ2-7; the D segment could be TRBD2, given 6 matching bases. The nucleotide sequence is TGTGCCAGCAGTCAGGGAGGTAGCTCCTACGAGCAGTACTTC. The translation is CASSQGGSSYEQYF.